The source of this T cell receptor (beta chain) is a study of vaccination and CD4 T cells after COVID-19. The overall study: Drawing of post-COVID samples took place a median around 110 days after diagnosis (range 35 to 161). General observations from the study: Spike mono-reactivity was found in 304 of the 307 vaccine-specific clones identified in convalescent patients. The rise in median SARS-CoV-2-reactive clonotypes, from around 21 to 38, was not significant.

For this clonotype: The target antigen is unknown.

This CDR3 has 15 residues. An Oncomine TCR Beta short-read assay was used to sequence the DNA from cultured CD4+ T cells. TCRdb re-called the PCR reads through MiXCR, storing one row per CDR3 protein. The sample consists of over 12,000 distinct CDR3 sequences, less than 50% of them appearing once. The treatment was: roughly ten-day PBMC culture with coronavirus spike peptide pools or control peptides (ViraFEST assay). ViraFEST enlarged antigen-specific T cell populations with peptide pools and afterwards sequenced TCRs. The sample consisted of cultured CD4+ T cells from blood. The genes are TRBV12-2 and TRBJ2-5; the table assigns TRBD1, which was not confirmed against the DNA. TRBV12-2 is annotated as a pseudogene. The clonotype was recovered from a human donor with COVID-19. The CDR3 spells CASRFCRDGEETQYF. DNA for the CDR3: TGTGCAAGTCGCTTTTGCCGGGACGGGGAAGAGACCCAGTACTTC.